The 18 T cell receptor beta chains below come from one sample, sequenced in a study of beta chain features in type 1 diabetes. As every portion of the isolated RNA was reverse transcribed, the sequencing read expressed TCRB transcripts. Profiling relied on immunoSEQ multiplex PCR, and the TCRdb table lists in-frame clones only, not all of them. Among under 550,000 clones listed, about an eighth were seen once. Sequencing was performed on naive CD4+ T cells from blood. The receptors were sampled from a woman under 30 in good health.

V is TRBV7-9 and J is TRBJ2-2; TRBD1 matches 10 bases. Germline CDR1 reads SEHNR; CDR2 reads FQNEAQ (reference sequence). This CDR3 has 19 amino acids. Trimming at V came to 1 base and at J to 0 bases, leaving 8 bases not matched to a gene. The CDR3 region has the DNA TGTGCCAGCAGCTTAGGCTGGACAGGGGGTGATTCGAACACCGGGGAGCTGTTTTTT. Translated, it gives CASSLGWTGGDSNTGELFF.

The V and J genes are TRBV27 and TRBJ2-7; 8 bases match TRBD1. Per germline, CDR1 MNHEY and CDR2 SMNVEV (reference sequence). This CDR3 has 16 residues. With 4 bases clipped from V and 2 bases from J, the junction kept 10 bases outside the gene matches. CDR3 sequence (DNA): TGTGCCAGCAGTTCAGACAGGGGATCATGGACCTACGAGCAGTACTTC. Protein product: CASSSDRGSWTYEQYF.

This clone was counted a few times. The chain recombines TRBV30 with TRBJ1-6, with D maybe TRBD1 (6 bases). This CDR3 comprises 18 residues. Trimming stripped 4 bases from V and 7 bases from J, with 26 bases between. The germline gives CDR1 GTSNPN, CDR2 SVGIG (reference sequence). CDR3 loop: CAWTLGVHRAIRNSPLHF. As DNA, the CDR3 is TGTGCCTGGACCCTAGGGGTCCACAGGGCGATTAGGAATTCACCCCTCCACTTT.

This clone came up a few times. The V and J genes are TRBV6-6 and TRBJ2-3; TRBD1 matches at 8 bases. V lost 5 bases to trimming and J lost 1 base; unmatched junction nucleotides: 8. Germline CDR1 reads MNHNY; CDR2 reads SVGAGI (reference sequence). This CDR3 has 16 amino acids. In DNA, the CDR3 is TGTGCCAGCAGTCCTGGACAGGGAAAAGGCACAGATACGCAGTATTTT. Its translation is CASSPGQGKGTDTQYF.

This clone was observed a handful of times. The chain carries TRBV5-4 and TRBJ2-1; 7 bases line up with TRBD1. Germline V lookup: CDR1 SGHNT, CDR2 YYREEE (reference sequence). V gave up 4 bases and J gave up 8 bases; unmatched junction bases: 12. This CDR3 is 15 amino acids long. CDR3 DNA: TGTGCCAGCAGCAAAGGACAGGTGTCTACGTATGAGCAGTTCTTC. This sequence encodes CASSKGQVSTYEQFF.

This clone was detected a few times. The rearrangement joins TRBV7-9 to TRBJ2-3; no clear D. Germline V gene lookup returns CDR1 SEHNR and CDR2 FQNEAQ (reference sequence). This CDR3 is 15 amino acids long. V lost 1 base to trimming and J lost 2 bases, with 10 bases between them. CDR3 protein: CASSLDGAPTDTQYF. In DNA, the CDR3 is TGTGCCAGCAGCTTAGATGGAGCGCCCACAGATACGCAGTATTTT. Full variable domain (rest looked up from reference TRBV7-9 and TRBJ2-3): DTGVSQNPRHKITKRGQNVTFRCDPISEHNRLYWYRQTLGQGPEFLTYFQNEAQLEKSRLLSDRFSAERPKGSFSTLEIQRTEQGDSAMYLCASSLDGAPTDTQYFGPGTRLTVL.

This clone was seen only once. The chain is built from TRBV4-2 and TRBJ2-3; 8 bases agree with TRBD1. Trimming took 3 bases from V and 1 from J; bases not matched to a gene: 9. The CDR3 spans 17 residues. CDR1 is LGHNA, CDR2 YNFKEQ, per germline. The chain's CDR3 is CASSQTYRGKGTDTQYF. In nucleotides, the CDR3 is TGTGCCAGCAGCCAGACGTACAGGGGGAAAGGCACAGATACGCAGTATTTT.

This clone has more than one count but fewer than ten. The chain uses TRBV7-9 and TRBJ2-1, with 12 nucleotides matching TRBD1. The junction had 12 bases not matched to a gene; V was cut back by 6 bases and J by 9 bases. The CDR3 is 16 residues long. Germline CDR1 reads SEHNR; CDR2 reads FQNEAQ (reference sequence). As DNA, the CDR3 is TGTGCCAGCAGATCAAGGGGACAGGGGGCGCATAGTGAGCAGTTCTTC. The encoded protein is CASRSRGQGAHSEQFF.

This clone was seen many times. The J gene is TRBJ2-4, the V gene TRBV23-1; no firm D call. TRBV23-1 is marked as an open reading frame, function uncertain. V lost 4 bases to trimming and J lost 0 bases, with 16 bases between them. This CDR3 has 17 amino acids. CDR3 in amino acids: CASSPSGGPLAKNIQYF. Written as DNA, the CDR3 is TGCGCCAGCAGTCCCTCCGGCGGACCACTAGCCAAAAACATTCAGTACTTC.

This rearrangement joins TRBV6-5 to TRBJ1-5; D is unclear. Germline V gives CDR1 MNHEY, CDR2 SVGAGI. The CDR3 totals 13 residues. V lost 0 bases to trimming and J lost 6 bases, with 6 bases between them. CDR3: CASSYSGSQPQHF. In nucleotides, the CDR3 is TGTGCCAGCAGTTACTCGGGGTCTCAGCCCCAGCATTTT.

This clone was seen a handful of times. The chain recombines TRBV4-2 with TRBJ2-7; D gene unclear. The CDR3 length is 15 residues. Trimming took 3 bases from V and 3 from J, leaving 15 bases between them. Germline CDR1 reads LGHNA; CDR2 reads YNFKEQ. This chain's CDR3 is CASSQYGLPLYEQYF. CDR3 nucleotides: TGTGCCAGCAGCCAGTACGGGCTTCCCCTCTACGAGCAGTACTTC.

In its sample, this clone was seen a few times. J is TRBJ2-1 and V is TRBV4-2, with TRBD2 as a possible D gene (7 bases). Germline values: CDR1 LGHNA, CDR2 YNFKEQ. This CDR3 has 15 residues. The ends were cut back, 4 bases at V and 8 bases at J, with 18 bases in the middle. CDR3 DNA: TGTGCCAGCAGCCCGGGGGGCATCGAATCGGATGAGCAGTTCTTC. This codes for CASSPGGIESDEQFF.

In this sample, this clone turned up a few times. The CDR3 protein is CASSQRQGYLYNEQFF. DNA for the CDR3: TGTGCCAGCAGCCAAAGACAGGGGTACCTCTACAATGAGCAGTTCTTC. The chain is built from TRBV14 and TRBJ2-1, with 8 bases that match TRBD1. Looked up from germline, CDR1 is SGHDN and CDR2 is FVKESK. Trimming cost V 2 bases and J 3 bases; bases outside gene matches: 6. This CDR3 comprises 16 residues.

There are a few counts of this clone. The chain is built from TRBV6-5 and TRBJ2-3; no definite D call. CDR1 MNHEY and CDR2 SVGAGI come from the germline V gene. This CDR3 comprises 15 residues. Trimming took off 5 bases at V and 3 bases at J, with 15 bases between the two ends. The CDR3 is CASSGSYDPTDTQYF. Written as DNA, the CDR3 is TGTGCCAGCAGTGGAAGTTATGACCCAACAGATACGCAGTATTTT.

This clone was detected only a few times. The V and J genes are TRBV29-1 and TRBJ1-4; 9 positions agree with TRBD1. The CDR3 consists of 14 residues. The germline CDR1 and CDR2 sequences are SQVTM and ANQGSEA. Germline trimming cut 6 bases from V and 8 bases from J; bases unmatched to any gene: 10. In nucleotides, the CDR3 is TGCAGCGTCCTTCAGGTGACAGGGGGAGAAAAACTGTTTTTT. Translated: CSVLQVTGGEKLFF.

In this sample, this clone turned up a few times. V gene TRBV29-1 combines with J gene TRBJ1-2, with 9 bases fitting TRBD1. V trimming: 3 bases; J trimming: 7 bases; junction bases outside the gene matches: 6. The CDR3 is made up of 13 amino acids. The germline V gene has CDR1 SQVTM and CDR2 ANQGSEA. CDR3 in DNA: TGCAGCGTTGACGGACAGGGGTTTGGTGGCTACACCTTC. This encodes CSVDGQGFGGYTF.

The V call is TRBV5-1, the J call TRBJ2-7; 8 bases agree with TRBD1. Germline V gene sequence: CDR1 SGHRS, CDR2 YFSETQ. The CDR3 totals 15 residues. The V gene end was trimmed by 2 bases and the J gene end by 5 bases; junction bases not matched to a gene: 9. CDR3 DNA: TGCGCCAGCAGCTTAAGCAGGGGGCATGTGGACGAGCAGTACTTC. It codes for CASSLSRGHVDEQYF.

The rearrangement joins TRBV7-9 to TRBJ2-1; possibly TRBD2 for D (5 bases). The CDR3 covers 11 residues. CDR1 and CDR2 (germline): SEHNR, FQNEAQ (reference sequence). V lost 5 bases and J lost 10, with 9 bases in between. CDR3 in DNA: TGTGCCAGCAGCCCTAGCCTCGAGCAGTTCTTC. Residues: CASSPSLEQFF.